The 20 T cell receptor beta chains reported below all come from one sample, sequenced in a study of cytomegalovirus exposure and HLA in healthy donors (dated by TCRdb to 2015 to 2018). Libraries were made using the immunoSEQ multiplex PCR assay. Here the immuneACCESS table is served through TCRdb, limited to in-frame sequences with V and J called. Missing clones are a known gap in these copies; in checked studies unresolved V genes cover under half, and the rest lacks a known reason. Present in this sample are about 88,000 clones, 84% of which were seen just once. The ten largest make up about 12% of the sample. Sequenced material: PBMCs. The source is a young woman in good health and CMV-seropositive.

The chain has TRBV9 and TRBJ2-1; D is undetermined. Germline-derived CDR1 and CDR2 are SGDLS and YYNGEE. This CDR3 spans 11 amino acids. V lost 4 bases to trimming and J lost 8 bases, with 7 bases between them. Written as DNA, the CDR3 is TGTGCCAGCAGCCGGTCCGATGAGCAGTTCTTC. It is translated as CASSRSDEQFF. The entire variable domain, with the rest obtained from reference TRBV9 and TRBJ2-1, is as follows: DSGVTQTPKHLITATGQRVTLRCSPRSGDLSVYWYQQSLDQGLQFLIQYYNGEERAKGNILERFSAQQFPDLHSELNLSSLELGDSALYFCASSRSDEQFFGPGTRLTVL.

This chain links TRBV18 with TRBJ2-1; a weak D match, TRBD2 (6 bases). Germline V gene lookup returns CDR1 KGHSH and CDR2 LQKENI. The CDR3 spans 14 residues. The germline V and J ends were trimmed by 0 bases and 4 bases, with 7 bases remaining between them. This chain's CDR3 is CASSPPGGYNEQFF. The CDR3 nucleotides are TGTGCCAGCTCACCACCGGGAGGTTACAATGAGCAGTTCTTC. Full variable domain (outside the CDR3, taken from reference TRBV18 and TRBJ2-1): NAGVMQNPRHLVRRRGQEARLRCSPMKGHSHVYWYRQLPEEGLKFMVYLQKENIIDESGMPKERFSAEFPKEGPSILRIQQVVRGDSAAYFCASSPPGGYNEQFFGPGTRLTVL.

The V and J genes are TRBV6-6 and TRBJ1-4; TRBD1 agrees at 8 bases. Looked up from germline, CDR1 is MNHNY and CDR2 is SVGAGI (reference sequence). With 6 bases clipped from V and 1 base from J, the junction kept 7 bases outside the gene matches. The CDR3 runs to 16 residues. The chain's CDR3 is CASSLFRGLTNEKLFF. The CDR3 bases are TGTGCCAGCAGCCTATTCAGGGGGCTAACTAATGAAAAACTGTTTTTT.

The V call is TRBV6-1, the J call TRBJ2-3, with a possible D match to TRBD2 (7 bases). The germline gives CDR1 MNHNS, CDR2 SASEGT. V was pared by 2 bases and J by 7 bases, with 16 bases between. The CDR3 is 15 amino acids. CDR3 amino acids: CASSELGGGLNTQYF. CDR3 coding DNA: TGTGCCAGCAGTGAATTGGGGGGGGGCTTAAATACGCAGTATTTT.

This chain connects TRBV27 to TRBJ1-3; D not resolved. V dropped 8 bases and J dropped 0 bases, with 17 bases sitting between them. This CDR3 contains 16 residues. Per germline, CDR1 MNHEY and CDR2 SMNVEV (reference sequence). CDR3 residues: CASQRGRLFSGNTIYF. In DNA form, the CDR3 reads TGTGCCAGCCAAAGAGGAAGGCTTTTCTCTGGAAACACCATATATTTT.

This clone was counted once. The V call is TRBV5-4, the J call TRBJ1-4; D is perhaps TRBD1 (5 bases). Germline CDR1 and CDR2: SGHNT and YYREEE (reference sequence). Trimming stripped 5 bases from V and 0 bases from J, with 11 bases between. CDR3 size: 15 residues. As DNA, the CDR3 is TGTGCCAGCAGAATCGCAGGGACAACTAATGAAAAACTGTTTTTT. Translated, it gives CASRIAGTTNEKLFF.

The chain carries TRBV28 and TRBJ1-4; 7 bases agree with TRBD1. Germline V CDR1 and CDR2: MDHEN, SYDVKM. The CDR3 has 15 amino acids. Trimming at V came to 5 bases and at J to 0 bases, leaving 3 bases not matched to a gene. The CDR3 nucleotides are TGTGCCAGCAGTAAAGGACAGGCAACTAATGAAAAACTGTTTTTT. Translation: CASSKGQATNEKLFF.

J is TRBJ2-3 and V is TRBV5-6; a weak D match, TRBD1 (6 bases). V was shortened by 2 bases and J by 0 bases, with 16 bases between the two germline ends. The CDR3 runs 17 residues. Germline V lookup: CDR1 SGHDT, CDR2 YYEEEE. The CDR3 bases are TGTGCCAGCAGCTTAATGATGACAGGCACTAGCACAGATACGCAGTATTTT. Translating it yields CASSLMMTGTSTDTQYF.

J is TRBJ1-1 and V is TRBV5-8; D is unclear. The CDR3 consists of 12 residues. V dropped 4 bases and J dropped 8 bases, with 12 bases sitting between them. Germline lookup yields CDR1 SGHTS and CDR2 YDEGEE. For the CDR3, the DNA is TGTGCCAGCAGCGTGGGAACGGGAGAAGCTTTCTTT. This gives the protein CASSVGTGEAFF.

The chain recombines TRBV28 with TRBJ1-5; D gene uncertain. The CDR3 length is 15 residues. With 3 bases removed from V and 4 bases from J, the gap between germline ends came to 13 bases. Per the germline V gene, CDR1 is MDHEN and CDR2 is SYDVKM. CDR3 residues: CASSFIGGLNQPQHF. The CDR3 nucleotides are TGTGCCAGCAGTTTTATTGGTGGACTAAATCAGCCCCAGCATTTT.

This chain joins TRBV7-2 and TRBJ2-3, with TRBD2 matching 13 bases. The CDR3 runs 16 residues. The V and J ends lost 3 bases and 5 bases, in that order; junction bases with no gene match: 5. Germline V CDR1 and CDR2: SGHTA, FQGNSA. CDR3 residues: CASSFTSGGARDTQYF. In DNA, the CDR3 is TGTGCCAGCAGCTTTACTAGCGGGGGGGCCCGAGATACGCAGTATTTT.

Worth noting for this clone: Other DNA sequences from this sample encode an identical CDR3 as well. This chain joins TRBV4-2 and TRBJ2-5, with 8 bases lining up with TRBD2. The germline CDR1 and CDR2 sequences are LGHNA and YNFKEQ. Unmatched junction bases numbered 2, after V lost 0 bases and J lost 2 bases. The CDR3 has 15 amino acids. This CDR3 is CASSQDRGGQETQYF. For the CDR3, the DNA is TGTGCCAGCAGCCAAGATCGGGGGGGGCAAGAGACCCAGTACTTC.

The chain couples TRBV4-2 to TRBJ1-4; 9 bases match TRBD1. CDR1 LGHNA and CDR2 YNFKEQ come from the germline V gene. V shed 0 bases and J 7 bases; nucleotides not matched to a gene: 3. The CDR3 covers 15 residues. Here the CDR3 DNA reads TGTGCCAGCAGCCAAGATCCGGACAGGGGTGAAAAACTGTTTTTT. Translated, it gives CASSQDPDRGEKLFF.

This clone was detected only once. The chain joins TRBV6-1 to TRBJ1-4; the D is unclear. V was trimmed by 7 bases and J by 3 bases, leaving 12 bases between them. The CDR3 consists of 14 residues. Germline CDR1 and CDR2: MNHNS and SASEGT. CDR3: CASTAAGANEKLFF. DNA for the CDR3: TGTGCCAGCACCGCGGCTGGAGCTAATGAAAAACTGTTTTTT.

The DNA of the CDR3 is TGTGCCAGCAGCTGGGGGTTTGGCGGGGGGCTCGAGACCCAGTACTTC. Protein product: CASSWGFGGGLETQYF. This chain uses TRBV25-1 with TRBJ2-5; 8 bases line up with TRBD2. The length of the CDR3 is 16 residues. The J segment lost 5 bases and the V segment lost 6 bases, leaving 14 bases of the junction unmatched. Germline V gene data show CDR1 as MGHDK and CDR2 as SYGVNS.

This clone was counted once. V is TRBV14 and J is TRBJ2-5; tentative D call: TRBD2 (6 bases). The CDR3 runs 14 residues. The V end was cut by 1 base, the J end by 4 bases, with 10 bases between. From germline, CDR1 is SGHDN and CDR2 FVKESK. Here the CDR3 DNA reads TGTGCCAGCAGCCAAGTAAACGGGAGAGAGACCCAGTACTTC. The encoded protein is CASSQVNGRETQYF.

This clone was counted between two and nine times. This rearrangement joins TRBV4-1 to TRBJ1-5; D remains unclear. The V and J ends lost 2 bases and 0 bases respectively, with 11 bases between them. This CDR3 has 16 residues. Per germline, CDR1 MGHRA and CDR2 YSYEKL. Here the CDR3 reads CASSQHLDGSNQPQHF. DNA of the CDR3: TGCGCCAGCAGCCAACACTTAGATGGTAGCAATCAGCCCCAGCATTTT.

The V and J genes are TRBV6-1 and TRBJ1-2, with a tentative D call TRBD1 (5 bases). The CDR3 sequence is 15 residues long. The ends were cut back, 2 bases at V and 3 bases at J, with 13 bases in the middle. Germline V gene lookup returns CDR1 MNHNS and CDR2 SASEGT. CDR3 protein: CASSEPAGRDYGYTF. The CDR3 DNA is TGTGCCAGCAGTGAACCGGCGGGGCGGGACTATGGCTACACCTTC.

This clone showed up just a few times. The chain carries TRBV15 and TRBJ1-1; maybe TRBD1 (6 bases). Germline CDR1 is LNHNV and CDR2 is YYDKDF (reference sequence). The CDR3 is 13 amino acids. V gave up 3 bases and J gave up 10 bases, with 15 bases separating them. CDR3 amino acids: CATSRHGGQGAFF. In DNA, the CDR3 is TGTGCCACCAGCAGGCATGGGGGCCAAGGAGCTTTCTTT.

The chain joins TRBV5-1 to TRBJ2-5; 7 bases map to TRBD2. With 3 bases clipped from V and 1 base from J, the junction kept 3 bases outside the gene matches. Germline V gene sequence: CDR1 SGHRS, CDR2 YFSETQ. This CDR3 is 14 amino acids long. CDR3 in DNA: TGCGCCAGCAGCTGGGGGGGGTCCCAAGAGACCCAGTACTTC. Translation gives CASSWGGSQETQYF.